This T cell receptor (beta chain) was identified during a study of blood T cell repertoires in COVID-19. Cohort 3 donors counted as recovered after two negative PCRs, clearance, or resolved symptoms. CDR1 and CDR2 (germline): MGHRA, YSYEKL. This CDR3 comprises 16 residues. V shed 4 bases, J shed 3 bases, and the junction held 8 bases outside the gene matches. Method: immunoSEQ multiplex PCR; TCRdb's copy keeps in-frame clones and lacks some. In the table there are about 250,000 clones, around 86% of which are singletons. The sequence was obtained from a man between 18 and 29 years old who had recovered from COVID-19. The sequencing sample was made of PBMCs or T cells enriched from blood (not recorded which). V usage is TRBV4-1 and J usage is TRBJ1-2; 10 bases match TRBD1. The chain's CDR3 is CASSPSDRGHDYGYTF. DNA of the CDR3: TGCGCCAGCAGCCCTAGCGACAGGGGGCATGACTATGGCTACACCTTC.